The sequence of this TCR beta chain was determined in a study of blood T cell repertoires in COVID-19. This CDR3 contains 15 residues. CDR1 LNHDA and CDR2 SQIVND come from the germline V gene (reference sequence). Germline trimming cut 4 bases from V and 6 bases from J; bases unmatched to any gene: 10. Only in-frame clones appear in the TCRdb table, and some are missing; sequencing was by immunoSEQ multiplex PCR. The repertoire holds 55,000 to 80,000 clones, 81% seen once, with roughly 0.83% in the top ten. The V and J genes are TRBV19 and TRBJ1-1; 8 bases align to TRBD1. Sequenced input: peripheral blood. This TCR was sampled from a woman in her seventies with acute or convalescent COVID-19. CDR3 nucleotide sequence: TGTGCCAGTAGTACGGACAGGGCCGCGGGTTCTGAAGCTTTCTTT. Residues: CASSTDRAAGSEAFF.